This T cell receptor beta chain came from a study of T cells in Graves' hyperthyroidism and ophthalmopathy. Amplification yielded TCR beta CDR3 regions, with RNA transcripts as the source. The study used the HTBI primer set for a first-round RT-PCR of the TCR CDR3. In TCRdb, the multiplex PCR reads were re-called with MiXCR into one record per CDR3 protein. The data show around 400,000 distinct CDR3 sequences, around a quarter seen once. Germline CDR1 reads ENHRY; CDR2 reads SYGVKD. Trimming pared 3 bases from V and 1 base from J, leaving 12 bases between. This CDR3 has 15 residues. Sequences were obtained from blood. The chain links TRBV10-3 to TRBJ1-1; tentative D call: TRBD1 (6 bases). This TCR derives from a man aged 50 to 60 with Graves' hyperthyroidism. The CDR3 protein is CAISEGGAWNTEAFF. The CDR3 region has the DNA TGTGCCATCAGTGAAGGGGGGGCGTGGAACACTGAAGCTTTCTTT.